A selection of T cell receptor beta chains follows, all from one sample in a study of blood T cell repertoires in COVID-19. Only in-frame clones appear in the TCRdb table, and some are missing; sequencing was by immunoSEQ multiplex PCR. The profile shows fewer than 120,000 clones, approximately 90% of them singletons. The specimen sequenced was peripheral blood. The receptors derive from a human donor in a cohort sampled during active COVID-19. Each CDR3 is given with its conserved first and last residue. D genes are given only for firm matches. The size field is filled for only some rows; it gives once, few, many or a size class.

TRBV7-8	.	TRBJ1-2	.	CASSQDSNYGYTF	TGTGCCAGCAGCCAGGACAGTAACTATGGCTACACCTTC
TRBV9	.	TRBJ2-5	few	CASNVGQLQETQYF	TGTGCCAGCAACGTTGGACAGCTCCAAGAGACCCAGTACTTC
TRBV6-6	.	TRBJ2-1	once	CASSQLLRQNYNEQFF	TGTGCCAGCAGTCAGCTTTTGCGGCAAAATTACAATGAGCAGTTCTTC
TRBV10-1	.	TRBJ2-3	.	CASSDSPGGTDTQYF	TGCGCCAGCAGTGATTCTCCAGGGGGCACAGATACGCAGTATTTT
TRBV28	.	TRBJ2-3	.	CASSLLALTDTQYF	TGTGCCAGCAGTTTATTAGCGCTCACAGATACGCAGTATTTT
TRBV9	.	TRBJ2-1	.	CASSESGPYNEQFF	TGTGCGAGCAGCGAAAGTGGGCCCTACAATGAGCAGTTCTTC
TRBV19	.	TRBJ1-3	.	CASSMSRGTGNTIYF	TGTGCCAGTAGTATGAGCAGGGGAACTGGAAACACCATATATTTT
TRBV6-6	.	TRBJ1-2	.	CASSLYSPREPSNLNYGYTF	TGTGCCAGCAGTCTCTATTCCCCACGGGAACCATCAAATTTAAACTATGGCTACACCTTC
TRBV4-1	.	TRBJ1-1	few	CASSQFTANTEAFF	TGCGCCAGCAGCCAATTTACAGCGAACACTGAAGCTTTCTTT
TRBV4-3	TRBD2	TRBJ2-7	.	CASSRGTSGTYEQYF	TGCGCCAGCAGCCGAGGGACTAGCGGGACCTACGAGCAGTACTTC
TRBV7-9	.	TRBJ2-3	.	CASSFNRDLGTDTQYF	TGTGCCAGCAGCTTTAACCGGGACTTAGGCACAGATACGCAGTATTTT
TRBV6-5	TRBD1	TRBJ1-6	.	CASRTGTDNSPLHF	TGTGCCAGCAGGACCGGGACAGATAATTCACCCCTCCACTTT
TRBV6-4	TRBD2	TRBJ2-3	.	CASSSSGSTDTQYF	TGTGCCAGCAGTTCTAGCGGAAGCACAGATACGCAGTATTTT
TRBV5-6	.	TRBJ1-2	.	CASSLRGRGARNYGYTF	TGTGCCAGCAGCTTGCGCGGACGGGGGGCGCGGAACTATGGCTACACCTTC
TRBV27	.	TRBJ2-1	.	CASSLKGLSYNEQFF	TGTGCCAGCAGTTTAAAGGGACTCTCCTACAATGAGCAGTTCTTC
TRBV9	TRBD2	TRBJ2-7	.	CASSVEPSGSQYEQYF	TGTGCCAGCAGCGTAGAGCCTAGCGGGAGTCAGTACGAGCAGTACTTC
TRBV14	TRBD1	TRBJ1-1	once	CASRKQGELTEAFF	TGTGCCAGCAGGAAACAGGGGGAGTTAACTGAAGCTTTCTTT
TRBV7-6	.	TRBJ2-3	.	CASSLARADTQYF	TGTGCCAGCAGCTTAGCGCGGGCAGATACGCAGTATTTT